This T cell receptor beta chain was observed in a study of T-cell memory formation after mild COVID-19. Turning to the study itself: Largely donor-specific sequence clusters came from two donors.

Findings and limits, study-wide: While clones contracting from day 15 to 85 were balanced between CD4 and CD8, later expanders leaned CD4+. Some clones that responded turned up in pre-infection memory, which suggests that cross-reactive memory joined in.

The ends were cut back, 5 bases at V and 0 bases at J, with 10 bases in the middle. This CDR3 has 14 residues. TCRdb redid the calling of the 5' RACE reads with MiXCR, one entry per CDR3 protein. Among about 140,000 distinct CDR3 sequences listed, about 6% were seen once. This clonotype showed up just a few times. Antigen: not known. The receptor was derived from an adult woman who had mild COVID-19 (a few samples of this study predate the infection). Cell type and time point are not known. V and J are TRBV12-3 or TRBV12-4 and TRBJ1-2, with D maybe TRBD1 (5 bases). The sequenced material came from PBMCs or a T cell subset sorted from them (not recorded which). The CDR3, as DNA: TGTGCCAGCAGTCTGACAGAGCCTAACTATGGCTACACCTTC. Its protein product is CASSLTEPNYGYTF.